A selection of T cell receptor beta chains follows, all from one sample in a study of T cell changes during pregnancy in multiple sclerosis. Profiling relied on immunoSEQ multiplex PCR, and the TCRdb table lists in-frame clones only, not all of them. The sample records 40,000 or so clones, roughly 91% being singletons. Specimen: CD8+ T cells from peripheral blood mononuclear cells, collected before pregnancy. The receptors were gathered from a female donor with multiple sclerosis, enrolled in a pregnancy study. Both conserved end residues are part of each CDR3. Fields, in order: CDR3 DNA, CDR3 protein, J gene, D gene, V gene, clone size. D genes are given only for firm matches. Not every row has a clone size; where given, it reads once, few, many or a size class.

CDR3nt: TGTGCCAGCAGCGTTGGACTAGCGGGCGTGAGGGAGACCCAGTACTTC
CDR3aa: CASSVGLAGVRETQYF
j_gene: TRBJ2-5
d_gene: TRBD2
v_gene: TRBV9
abundance: .

CDR3nt: TGTGCCAGCAGCTCCGGGGACTCCTACGAGCAGTACTTC
CDR3aa: CASSSGDSYEQYF
j_gene: TRBJ2-7
d_gene: .
v_gene: TRBV7-9
abundance: .

CDR3nt: TGTGCCAGCAGCTCCCGTGGTGCCAGGAACACTGAAGCTTTCTTT
CDR3aa: CASSSRGARNTEAFF
j_gene: TRBJ1-1
d_gene: .
v_gene: TRBV13
abundance: .

CDR3nt: TGCGCCAGCAGCTATATTCCGGGACAGGACTATGGCTACACCTTC
CDR3aa: CASSYIPGQDYGYTF
j_gene: TRBJ1-2
d_gene: TRBD1
v_gene: TRBV5-1
abundance: .

CDR3nt: TGTGCCAGCAGCTTAGTCCCCTCTAGCGGGAGTACCGGGGAGCTGTTTTTT
CDR3aa: CASSLVPSSGSTGELFF
j_gene: TRBJ2-2
d_gene: TRBD2
v_gene: TRBV7-8
abundance: .

CDR3nt: TGTGCCAGCAGCCCAGGGGGCAGCTCCTACGAGCAGTACTTC
CDR3aa: CASSPGGSSYEQYF
j_gene: TRBJ2-7
d_gene: TRBD1
v_gene: TRBV28
abundance: .

CDR3nt: TGTGCCAGCAGGCTAGCGAGGCCCTACGAGCAGTACTTC
CDR3aa: CASRLARPYEQYF
j_gene: TRBJ2-7
d_gene: .
v_gene: TRBV6-5
abundance: .

CDR3nt: TGTGCCAGCAGTGACTGGACTAGCGTGTATACCGGGGAGCTGTTTTTT
CDR3aa: CASSDWTSVYTGELFF
j_gene: TRBJ2-2
d_gene: TRBD2
v_gene: TRBV6-1
abundance: .

CDR3nt: TGTGCCAGCAGTTCGGGAGGAGCGGAACTAAACACCGGGGAGCTGTTTTTT
CDR3aa: CASSSGGAELNTGELFF
j_gene: TRBJ2-2
d_gene: TRBD2
v_gene: TRBV6-4
abundance: many

CDR3nt: TGTGCCAGCAGTTTCCTAGCGGGCAATGAGCAGTTCTTC
CDR3aa: CASSFLAGNEQFF
j_gene: TRBJ2-1
d_gene: TRBD2
v_gene: TRBV28
abundance: .

CDR3nt: TGTGCCAGCAGCTTAGTAGGGAGAGAGCAAGAGACCCAGTACTTC
CDR3aa: CASSLVGREQETQYF
j_gene: TRBJ2-5
d_gene: .
v_gene: TRBV11-2
abundance: .

CDR3nt: TGTGCCAGCGCCCGGGGAGCGCTCGAGACCCAGTACTTC
CDR3aa: CASARGALETQYF
j_gene: TRBJ2-5
d_gene: .
v_gene: TRBV27
abundance: .

CDR3nt: TGTGCCAGCAGCCTCTGGGGGGGATATGAAAAACTGTTTTTT
CDR3aa: CASSLWGGYEKLFF
j_gene: TRBJ1-4
d_gene: .
v_gene: TRBV28
abundance: .

CDR3nt: TGTGCCAGCAGCTTAGTTTCAGGGGCTAAATACAATGAGCAGTTCTTC
CDR3aa: CASSLVSGAKYNEQFF
j_gene: TRBJ2-1
d_gene: .
v_gene: TRBV7-2
abundance: .

CDR3nt: TGTGCCAGCAGTCCTAACAGGGGAGTGTCCTACGAGCAGTACTTC
CDR3aa: CASSPNRGVSYEQYF
j_gene: TRBJ2-7
d_gene: TRBD1
v_gene: TRBV6-1
abundance: .

CDR3nt: TGTGCCAGCAGTAGTCTCCGGGACAGGCAGTTCTTC
CDR3aa: CASSSLRDRQFF
j_gene: TRBJ2-1
d_gene: TRBD1
v_gene: TRBV27
abundance: .

CDR3nt: TGCGCCAGCACTGGACTAGCCTATGAGCAGTTCTTC
CDR3aa: CASTGLAYEQFF
j_gene: TRBJ2-1
d_gene: TRBD2
v_gene: TRBV10-2
abundance: .

CDR3nt: TGTGCCAGCAGCTTAGGACTAGCGGGAGGCACAAATGAGCAGTTCTTC
CDR3aa: CASSLGLAGGTNEQFF
j_gene: TRBJ2-1
d_gene: TRBD2
v_gene: TRBV7-8
abundance: .

CDR3nt: TGTGCCAGCTTGGACAGGATGAACACTGAAGCTTTCTTT
CDR3aa: CASLDRMNTEAFF
j_gene: TRBJ1-1
d_gene: TRBD1
v_gene: TRBV28
abundance: .

CDR3nt: TGTGCCAGCAGTTTAGAACGGTACCAAGAGACCCAGTACTTC
CDR3aa: CASSLERYQETQYF
j_gene: TRBJ2-5
d_gene: .
v_gene: TRBV28
abundance: .

CDR3nt: TGTGCCAGCAGTGGGTTTCACGGTGAGCAGTTCTTC
CDR3aa: CASSGFHGEQFF
j_gene: TRBJ2-1
d_gene: .
v_gene: TRBV25-1
abundance: .

CDR3nt: TGTGCCAGCAGCTTACAAGCGGGAGGGCCCCCGGGCACAGATACGCAGTATTTT
CDR3aa: CASSLQAGGPPGTDTQYF
j_gene: TRBJ2-3
d_gene: TRBD2
v_gene: TRBV11-3
abundance: .

CDR3nt: TGTGCCATCAGGAGCGAGGGTAATCAGCCCCAGCATTTT
CDR3aa: CAIRSEGNQPQHF
j_gene: TRBJ1-5
d_gene: .
v_gene: TRBV10-3
abundance: few

CDR3nt: TGTGCCAGCAGCCCACTAGCGGGAGGGCCGCGAGAGCAGTTCTTC
CDR3aa: CASSPLAGGPREQFF
j_gene: TRBJ2-1
d_gene: TRBD2
v_gene: TRBV9
abundance: once

CDR3nt: TGCGCCAGCAGTGAGCTAGGACAGGGGGCGGTTGGCTACACCTTC
CDR3aa: CASSELGQGAVGYTF
j_gene: TRBJ1-2
d_gene: TRBD1
v_gene: TRBV10-1
abundance: .

CDR3nt: TGCGCCAGCAGCCAAGATCCGGGGGCGGGAGGAATCGAGCAGTACTTC
CDR3aa: CASSQDPGAGGIEQYF
j_gene: TRBJ2-7
d_gene: TRBD2
v_gene: TRBV4-3
abundance: once

CDR3nt: TGCGCCAGCAGCTTGACGTTGGGATCAGGGCGAGAGACCCAGTACTTC
CDR3aa: CASSLTLGSGRETQYF
j_gene: TRBJ2-5
d_gene: .
v_gene: TRBV5-1
abundance: .

CDR3nt: TGTGCCAGTAGTACGGGACTAGGGATCTCTAACGAGCAGTACTTC
CDR3aa: CASSTGLGISNEQYF
j_gene: TRBJ2-7
d_gene: TRBD2
v_gene: TRBV19
abundance: once

CDR3nt: TGTGCCAGCAGCTCACGGGACAACTCCTACAATGAGCAGTTCTTC
CDR3aa: CASSSRDNSYNEQFF
j_gene: TRBJ2-1
d_gene: .
v_gene: TRBV7-9
abundance: .

CDR3nt: TGTGCCAGCAGCGCCATCTCGGATAGCGGGAGGACAGATACGCAGTATTTT
CDR3aa: CASSAISDSGRTDTQYF
j_gene: TRBJ2-3
d_gene: TRBD2
v_gene: TRBV7-2
abundance: once

CDR3nt: TGTGCCAGCAGTGACAGCTCGGGCAATGAGCAGTTCTTC
CDR3aa: CASSDSSGNEQFF
j_gene: TRBJ2-1
d_gene: .
v_gene: TRBV2
abundance: .

CDR3nt: TGTGCCAGCAGTTATGAAGCGGGAGGGAACTACGAGCAGTACTTC
CDR3aa: CASSYEAGGNYEQYF
j_gene: TRBJ2-7
d_gene: TRBD2
v_gene: TRBV6-5
abundance: .

CDR3nt: TGTGCCAGCAGGAGGACTAGCGGGAGGGGGAATGAGCAGTTCTTC
CDR3aa: CASRRTSGRGNEQFF
j_gene: TRBJ2-1
d_gene: TRBD2
v_gene: TRBV28
abundance: .

CDR3nt: TGTGCCAGCAGTCCAAGGGACATCTACACCGGGGAGCTGTTTTTT
CDR3aa: CASSPRDIYTGELFF
j_gene: TRBJ2-2
d_gene: .
v_gene: TRBV27
abundance: once

CDR3nt: TGTGCCGGCAGTTACGGGACAGGGTCTCGCGAGCAGTACTTC
CDR3aa: CAGSYGTGSREQYF
j_gene: TRBJ2-7
d_gene: TRBD1
v_gene: TRBV6-5
abundance: .

CDR3nt: TGCGCCAGCAGCCAAGATGCGGCCCCCAGCGGGAGCCACGAGCAGTACTTC
CDR3aa: CASSQDAAPSGSHEQYF
j_gene: TRBJ2-7
d_gene: TRBD2
v_gene: TRBV4-3
abundance: .

CDR3nt: TGTGCCAGCAGTTACTCCAGGGATTACGAGCAGTACTTC
CDR3aa: CASSYSRDYEQYF
j_gene: TRBJ2-7
d_gene: .
v_gene: TRBV6-6
abundance: once

CDR3nt: TGCGCCAGCAGCCAATACAGGCGTACCACAGATACGCAGTATTTT
CDR3aa: CASSQYRRTTDTQYF
j_gene: TRBJ2-3
d_gene: .
v_gene: TRBV4-1
abundance: .

CDR3nt: TGTGCCAGTAGTATTGTATCTTCGGATACGCAGTATTTT
CDR3aa: CASSIVSSDTQYF
j_gene: TRBJ2-3
d_gene: .
v_gene: TRBV19
abundance: .

CDR3nt: TGTGCCAGCAGTTTATGGTCAGGTTCCCCCTATGGCTACACCTTC
CDR3aa: CASSLWSGSPYGYTF
j_gene: TRBJ1-2
d_gene: .
v_gene: TRBV27
abundance: .

CDR3nt: TGTGCCAGCAGCTTAGAGCAGGGTCTCATAAAGTACAATGAGCAGTTCTTC
CDR3aa: CASSLEQGLIKYNEQFF
j_gene: TRBJ2-1
d_gene: .
v_gene: TRBV7-9
abundance: .

CDR3nt: TGTGCCAGCAGCTCGACAGGGGGGGGCACCGGGGAGCTGTTTTTT
CDR3aa: CASSSTGGGTGELFF
j_gene: TRBJ2-2
d_gene: TRBD1
v_gene: TRBV11-3
abundance: .

CDR3nt: TGTGCCAGCAGCCAAGGACAGGGTACCTACGAGCAGTACTTC
CDR3aa: CASSQGQGTYEQYF
j_gene: TRBJ2-7
d_gene: TRBD1
v_gene: TRBV4-2
abundance: .

CDR3nt: TGTGCCAGTAGCTCTACCTACAATGAGCAGTTCTTC
CDR3aa: CASSSTYNEQFF
j_gene: TRBJ2-1
d_gene: .
v_gene: TRBV19
abundance: .

CDR3nt: TGCAGCGTTGAAGATGTAAATAGCGGACCCTACGAGCAGTACTTC
CDR3aa: CSVEDVNSGPYEQYF
j_gene: TRBJ2-7
d_gene: .
v_gene: TRBV29-1
abundance: .

CDR3nt: TGTGCCAGCAGTCCATTAACAGGGGGAAGCACAGATACGCAGTATTTT
CDR3aa: CASSPLTGGSTDTQYF
j_gene: TRBJ2-3
d_gene: TRBD1
v_gene: TRBV6-6
abundance: .

CDR3nt: TGTGCCAGCAGTGAATCCGGACAGGGAGCCCATAATGAGCAGTTCTTC
CDR3aa: CASSESGQGAHNEQFF
j_gene: TRBJ2-1
d_gene: TRBD1
v_gene: TRBV2
abundance: few

CDR3nt: TGTGCCAGCTCCCCGGGGGCTAGCGGGGGATGGGAGACCCAGTACTTC
CDR3aa: CASSPGASGGWETQYF
j_gene: TRBJ2-5
d_gene: TRBD2
v_gene: TRBV6-4
abundance: .

CDR3nt: TGTGCCAGAAGCTTGGACGGGGGGCGCGGCTACACCTTC
CDR3aa: CARSLDGGRGYTF
j_gene: TRBJ1-2
d_gene: .
v_gene: TRBV5-3
abundance: once

CDR3nt: TGTGCCAGCAGCTCCTACCGGGGGGGACAAGAGACCCAGTACTTC
CDR3aa: CASSSYRGGQETQYF
j_gene: TRBJ2-5
d_gene: TRBD2
v_gene: TRBV7-2
abundance: .

CDR3nt: TGTGCCAGCAGCTTAGAGGCTAGCGGCGCCTACGAGCAGTACTTC
CDR3aa: CASSLEASGAYEQYF
j_gene: TRBJ2-7
d_gene: TRBD2
v_gene: TRBV7-9
abundance: .

CDR3nt: TGTGCCAGCAGTCTAGCGATGGTCAATGAGCAGTTCTTC
CDR3aa: CASSLAMVNEQFF
j_gene: TRBJ2-1
d_gene: .
v_gene: TRBV7-9
abundance: .

CDR3nt: TGTGCCAGTAGTATCAGCTCCTACAATGAGCAGTTCTTC
CDR3aa: CASSISSYNEQFF
j_gene: TRBJ2-1
d_gene: .
v_gene: TRBV19
abundance: .

CDR3nt: TGTGCCAGCAGCTTAGGCTTCGGCAGGTCCCAGAACACTGAAGCTTTCTTT
CDR3aa: CASSLGFGRSQNTEAFF
j_gene: TRBJ1-1
d_gene: .
v_gene: TRBV7-9
abundance: .

CDR3nt: TGCGCCAGCAGCTTGGCCGTGGCAGGGGGCAACTATGGCTACACCTTC
CDR3aa: CASSLAVAGGNYGYTF
j_gene: TRBJ1-2
d_gene: TRBD1
v_gene: TRBV5-1
abundance: .

CDR3nt: TGTGCCAGCAGGGACGGGGTCTACGAGCAGTACTTC
CDR3aa: CASRDGVYEQYF
j_gene: TRBJ2-7
d_gene: .
v_gene: TRBV27
abundance: .

CDR3nt: TGTGCCAGCAGTTTATCAGCCAATCCCCAAGAGACCCAGTACTTC
CDR3aa: CASSLSANPQETQYF
j_gene: TRBJ2-5
d_gene: .
v_gene: TRBV27
abundance: .

CDR3nt: TGTGCCAGCAGTTTATTCCGGGGACAGGGTCTAGAGCAGTACTTC
CDR3aa: CASSLFRGQGLEQYF
j_gene: TRBJ2-7
d_gene: TRBD1
v_gene: TRBV27
abundance: .